The 2 T cell receptor beta chains below all came from one sample that was sequenced in a study of post-analysis software for immune sequencing data. Notes on the study in general: In patients, TRBV5-6, TRBV5-1 and TRBV20-1 belonged to roughly 5 TRBV segments found more frequently than in controls.

Antigens for these TCRs are unknown. Unique molecular identifiers tagged the TCR beta cDNA libraries. TCRdb passed the PCR reads through MiXCR, listing each CDR3 protein once. This sample carries about half a million distinct CDR3 sequences, around 40% of them seen once, and the ten largest clones take 12%. Sequencing was carried out using blood. These receptors were collected from a girl between 10 and 17 years old with multiple sclerosis.

The chain couples TRBV5-1 to TRBJ2-3, with TRBD1 identical over 8 bases. Germline V CDR1 and CDR2: SGHRS, YFSETQ. V trimming: 2 bases; J trimming: 5 bases; junction bases outside the gene matches: 4. The CDR3 has 14 residues. The CDR3 DNA sequence: TGCGCCAGCAGCTTAAAACAGGGGGAAGATACGCAGTATTTT. Protein sequence: CASSLKQGEDTQYF.

The V gene is TRBV14, the J gene TRBJ2-3; no clear D gene. The CDR3 extends over 12 amino acids. The V and J ends lost 3 bases and 10 bases respectively, with 11 bases between them. Per the germline V gene, CDR1 is SGHDN and CDR2 is FVKESK. DNA of the CDR3: TGTGCCAGCAGCCACGGTCGCGGTGCGCAGTATTTT. This gives the protein CASSHGRGAQYF.